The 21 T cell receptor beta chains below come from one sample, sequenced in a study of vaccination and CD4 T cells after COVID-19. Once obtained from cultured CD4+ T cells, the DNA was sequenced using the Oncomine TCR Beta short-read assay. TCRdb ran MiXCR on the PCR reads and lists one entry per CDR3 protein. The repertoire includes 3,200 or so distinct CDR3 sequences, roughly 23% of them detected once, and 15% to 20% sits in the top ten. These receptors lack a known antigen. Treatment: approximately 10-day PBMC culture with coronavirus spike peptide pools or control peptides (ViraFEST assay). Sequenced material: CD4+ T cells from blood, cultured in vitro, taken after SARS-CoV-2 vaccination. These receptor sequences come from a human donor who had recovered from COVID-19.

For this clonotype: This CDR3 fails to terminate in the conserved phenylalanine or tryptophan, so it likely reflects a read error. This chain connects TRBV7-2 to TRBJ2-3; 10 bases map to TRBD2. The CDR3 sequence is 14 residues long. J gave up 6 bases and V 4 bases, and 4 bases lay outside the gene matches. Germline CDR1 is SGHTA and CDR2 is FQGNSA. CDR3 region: CASSSGLAVDTQYS. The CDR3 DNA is TGTGCCAGCAGCTCCGGACTAGCGGTTGATACGCAGTATTCT.

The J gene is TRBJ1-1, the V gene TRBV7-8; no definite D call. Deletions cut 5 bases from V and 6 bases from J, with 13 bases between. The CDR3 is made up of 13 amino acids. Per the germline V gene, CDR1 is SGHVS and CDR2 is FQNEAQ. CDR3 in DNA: TGTGCCAGCAGCCTTTCTGGGAAGGCTGAAGCTTTCTTT. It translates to CASSLSGKAEAFF.

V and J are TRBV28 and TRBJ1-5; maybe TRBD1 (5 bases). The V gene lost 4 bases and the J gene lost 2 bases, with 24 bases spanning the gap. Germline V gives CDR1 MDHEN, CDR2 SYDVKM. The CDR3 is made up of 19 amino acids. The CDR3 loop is CASSSSPNLGRDGNQPQHF. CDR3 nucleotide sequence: TGTGCCAGCAGTTCCAGTCCCAACCTGGGCAGGGACGGCAATCAGCCCCAGCATTTT.

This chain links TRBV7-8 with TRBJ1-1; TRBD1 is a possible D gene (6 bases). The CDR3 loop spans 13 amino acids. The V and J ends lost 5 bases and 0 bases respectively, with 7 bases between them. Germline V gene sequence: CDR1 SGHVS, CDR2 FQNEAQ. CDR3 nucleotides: TGTGCCAGCAGCCACAGGGTGAACACTGAAGCTTTCTTT. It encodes CASSHRVNTEAFF.

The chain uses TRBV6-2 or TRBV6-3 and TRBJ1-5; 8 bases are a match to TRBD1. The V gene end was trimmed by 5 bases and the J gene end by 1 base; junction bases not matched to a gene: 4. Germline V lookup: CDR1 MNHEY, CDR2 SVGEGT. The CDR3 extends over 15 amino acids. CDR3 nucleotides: TGTGCCAGCAGTCGGACAGGGCTAAGCAATCAGCCCCAGCATTTT. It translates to CASSRTGLSNQPQHF.

The CDR3 here is CASSFGGEGRTFF. CDR3 DNA sequence: TGTGCCAGCAGCTTTGGAGGTGAGGGGAGGACTTTCTTT. This chain uses TRBV7-3 with TRBJ1-1; D may be TRBD1 (5 bases). Germline V CDR1 and CDR2: SGHTA, FQGTGA. Between the trimmed V and J ends, which lost 3 bases and 12 bases, there was a span of 17 bases. The CDR3 is 13 amino acids.

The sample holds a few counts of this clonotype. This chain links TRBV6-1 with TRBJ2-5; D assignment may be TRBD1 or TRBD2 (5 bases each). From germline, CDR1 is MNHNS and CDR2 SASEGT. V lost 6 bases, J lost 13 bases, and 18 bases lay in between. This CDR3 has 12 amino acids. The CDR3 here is CASSRKPGRGYF. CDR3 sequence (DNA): TGTGCCAGCAGCCGTAAACCGGGACGGGGGTACTTC.

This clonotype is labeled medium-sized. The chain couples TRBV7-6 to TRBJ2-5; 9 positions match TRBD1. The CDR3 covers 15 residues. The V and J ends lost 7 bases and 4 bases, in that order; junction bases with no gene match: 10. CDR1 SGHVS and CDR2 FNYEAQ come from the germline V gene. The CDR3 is CASIDRGTGRETQYF. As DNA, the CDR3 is TGTGCCAGCATTGATAGAGGGACAGGGAGAGAGACCCAGTACTTC.

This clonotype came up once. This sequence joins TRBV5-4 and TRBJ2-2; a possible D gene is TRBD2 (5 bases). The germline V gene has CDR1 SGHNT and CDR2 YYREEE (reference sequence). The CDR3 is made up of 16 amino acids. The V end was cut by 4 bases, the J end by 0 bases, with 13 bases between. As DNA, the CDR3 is TGTGCCAGCAGCCGGTTAGGCGGGTCGAACACCGGGGAGCTGTTTTTT. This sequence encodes CASSRLGGSNTGELFF.

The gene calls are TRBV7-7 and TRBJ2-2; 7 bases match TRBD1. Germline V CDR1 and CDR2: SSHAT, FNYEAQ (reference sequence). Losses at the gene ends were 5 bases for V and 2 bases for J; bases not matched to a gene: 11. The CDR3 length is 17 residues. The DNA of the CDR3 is TGTGCCAGCAGCCCTAAAGGACAGGCCCAAAACACCGGGGAGCTGTTTTTT. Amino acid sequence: CASSPKGQAQNTGELFF. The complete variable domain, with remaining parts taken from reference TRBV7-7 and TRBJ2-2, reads GAGVSQSPRYKVTKRGQDVTLRCDPISSHATLYWYQQALGQGPEFLTYFNYEAQPDKSGLPSDRFSAERPEGSISTLTIQRTEQRDSAMYRCASSPKGQAQNTGELFFGEGSRLTVL.

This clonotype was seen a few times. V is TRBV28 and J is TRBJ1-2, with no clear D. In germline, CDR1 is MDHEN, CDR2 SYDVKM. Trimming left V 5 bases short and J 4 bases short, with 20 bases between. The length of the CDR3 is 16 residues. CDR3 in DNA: TGTGCCAGCAGTCCAATTGGCACCCTCTCCGGCTATGGCTACACCTTC. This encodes CASSPIGTLSGYGYTF.

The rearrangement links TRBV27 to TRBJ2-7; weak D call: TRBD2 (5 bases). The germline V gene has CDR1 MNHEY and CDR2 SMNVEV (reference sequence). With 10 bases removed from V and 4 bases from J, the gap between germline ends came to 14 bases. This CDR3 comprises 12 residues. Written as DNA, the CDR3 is TGTGCCACGAGGTTTCCGGGGTACGAGCAGTACTTC. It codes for CATRFPGYEQYF.

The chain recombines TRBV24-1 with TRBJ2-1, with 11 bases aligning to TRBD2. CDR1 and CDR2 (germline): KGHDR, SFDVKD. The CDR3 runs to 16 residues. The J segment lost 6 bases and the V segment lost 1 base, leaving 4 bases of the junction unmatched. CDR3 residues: CATSDFTSGGGNEQFF. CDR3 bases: TGTGCCACCAGTGATTTTACTAGCGGGGGTGGCAATGAGCAGTTCTTC.

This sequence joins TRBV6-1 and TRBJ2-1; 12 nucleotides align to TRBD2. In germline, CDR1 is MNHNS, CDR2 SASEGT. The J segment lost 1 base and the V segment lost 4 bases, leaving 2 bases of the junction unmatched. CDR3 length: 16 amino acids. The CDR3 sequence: CASSGTSGASYNEQFF. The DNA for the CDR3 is TGTGCCAGCAGTGGGACTAGCGGGGCATCCTACAATGAGCAGTTCTTC.

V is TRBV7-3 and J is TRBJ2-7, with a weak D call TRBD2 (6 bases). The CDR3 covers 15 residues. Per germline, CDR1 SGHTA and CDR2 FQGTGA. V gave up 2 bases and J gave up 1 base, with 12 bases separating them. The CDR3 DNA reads TGTGCCAGCAGCTTATACGCGGGGCCTTCCTACGAGCAGTACTTC. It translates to CASSLYAGPSYEQYF.

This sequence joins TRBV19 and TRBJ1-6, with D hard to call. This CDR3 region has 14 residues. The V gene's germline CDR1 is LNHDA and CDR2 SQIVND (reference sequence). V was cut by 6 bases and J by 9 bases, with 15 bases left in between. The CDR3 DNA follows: TGTGCCAGTAGGGACCCTGGCTTTGGTTCACCCCTCCACTTT. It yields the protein CASRDPGFGSPLHF. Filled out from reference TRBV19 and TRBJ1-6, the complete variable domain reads DGGITQSPKYLFRKEGQNVTLSCEQNLNHDAMYWYRQDPGQGLRLIYYSQIVNDFQKGDIAEGYSVSREKKESFPLTVTSAQKNPTAFYLCASRDPGFGSPLHFGNGTRLTVT.

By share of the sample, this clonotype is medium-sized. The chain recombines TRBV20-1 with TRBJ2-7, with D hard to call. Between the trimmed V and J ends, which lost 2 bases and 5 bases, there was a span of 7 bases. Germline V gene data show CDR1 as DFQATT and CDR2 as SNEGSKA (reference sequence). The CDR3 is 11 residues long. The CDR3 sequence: CSARSGHEQYF. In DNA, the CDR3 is TGCAGTGCTAGATCAGGTCACGAGCAGTACTTC.

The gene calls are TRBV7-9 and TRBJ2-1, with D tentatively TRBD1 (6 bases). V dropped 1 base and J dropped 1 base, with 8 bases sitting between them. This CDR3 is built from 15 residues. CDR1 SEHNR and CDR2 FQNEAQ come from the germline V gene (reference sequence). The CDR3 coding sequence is TGTGCCAGCAGCTTAGGAACAGGGTCCTACAATGAGCAGTTCTTC. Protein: CASSLGTGSYNEQFF.

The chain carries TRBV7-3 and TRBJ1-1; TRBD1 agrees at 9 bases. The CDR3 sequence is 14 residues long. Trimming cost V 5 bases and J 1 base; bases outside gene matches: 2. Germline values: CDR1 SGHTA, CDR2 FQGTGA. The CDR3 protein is CASSQGQGNTEAFF. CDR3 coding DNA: TGTGCCAGCAGCCAGGGACAGGGGAACACTGAAGCTTTCTTT.

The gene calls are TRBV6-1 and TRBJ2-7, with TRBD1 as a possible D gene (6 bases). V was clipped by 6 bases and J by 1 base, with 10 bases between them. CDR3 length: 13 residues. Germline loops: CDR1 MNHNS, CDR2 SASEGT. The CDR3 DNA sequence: TGTGCCAGCAGCAGAACAGGGTCCTACGAGCAGTACTTC. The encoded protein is CASSRTGSYEQYF.

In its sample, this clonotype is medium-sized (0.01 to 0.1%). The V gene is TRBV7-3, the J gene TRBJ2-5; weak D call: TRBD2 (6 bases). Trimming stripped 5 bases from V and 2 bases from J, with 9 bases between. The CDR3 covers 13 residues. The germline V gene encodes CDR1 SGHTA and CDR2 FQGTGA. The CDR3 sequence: CASSRGRQETQYF. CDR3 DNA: TGTGCCAGCAGCCGGGGGAGGCAAGAGACCCAGTACTTC.